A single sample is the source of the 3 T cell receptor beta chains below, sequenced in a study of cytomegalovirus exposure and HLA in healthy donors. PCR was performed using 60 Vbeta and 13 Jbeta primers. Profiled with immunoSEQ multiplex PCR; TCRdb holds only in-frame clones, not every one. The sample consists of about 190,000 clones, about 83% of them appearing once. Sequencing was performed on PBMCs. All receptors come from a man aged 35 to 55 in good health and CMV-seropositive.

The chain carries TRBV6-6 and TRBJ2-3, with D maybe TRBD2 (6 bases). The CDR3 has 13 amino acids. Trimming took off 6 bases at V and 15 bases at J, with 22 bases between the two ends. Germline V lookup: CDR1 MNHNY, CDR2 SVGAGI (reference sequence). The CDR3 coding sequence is TGTGCCAGCAGGAATCATGGGGAGGAAGGTCAATATTTT. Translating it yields CASRNHGEEGQYF.

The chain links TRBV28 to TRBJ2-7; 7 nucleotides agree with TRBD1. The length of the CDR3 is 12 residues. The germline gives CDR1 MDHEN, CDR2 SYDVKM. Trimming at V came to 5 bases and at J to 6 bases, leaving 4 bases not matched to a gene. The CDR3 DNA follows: TGTGCCAGCAGTCTCCGACAGGGCGAGCAGTACTTC. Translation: CASSLRQGEQYF.

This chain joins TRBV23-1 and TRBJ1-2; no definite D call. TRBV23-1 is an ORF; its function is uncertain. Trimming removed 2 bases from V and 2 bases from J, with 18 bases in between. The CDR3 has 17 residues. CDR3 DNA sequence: TGCGCCAGCAGTCAAGCCGTCACCCGACGGGGAAACTATGGCTACACCTTC. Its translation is CASSQAVTRRGNYGYTF.